This T cell receptor (beta chain) derives from a study of shared clonotypes between healthy human individuals. This clone was detected a few times. It was around 180 ng DNA, 25,000 to 35,000 T cell genomes, that sorted-subset replicate PCRs used. Sequenced by immunoSEQ multiplex PCR; TCRdb stores in-frame clones only, minus some. Here the sample spans about a million clones, 76% being singletons. This CDR3 has 13 residues. Germline V gene lookup returns CDR1 KGHSH and CDR2 LQKENI. V gave up 1 base and J gave up 5 bases, with 8 bases separating them. The sequence was collected from a man aged 18 to 30 in good health. The chain joins TRBV18 to TRBJ2-5; unclear D gene. Input material: memory CD4+ T cells sorted from blood. The sample's subset: CD45RA-negative fraction. This chain's CDR3 is CASSPQGWETQYF. CDR3 nucleotides: TGTGCCAGCTCACCACAGGGATGGGAGACCCAGTACTTC. The entire variable domain, with the rest obtained from reference TRBV18 and TRBJ2-5, is as follows: NAGVMQNPRHLVRRRGQEARLRCSPMKGHSHVYWYRQLPEEGLKFMVYLQKENIIDESGMPKERFSAEFPKEGPSILRIQQVVRGDSAAYFCASSPQGWETQYFGPGTRLLVL.